These 5 T cell receptor beta chains share one sample of origin, sequenced in a study of chemoradiotherapy in HPV16-positive cancers. The assay was immunoSEQ multiplex PCR, and TCRdb's table has in-frame clones only and misses some. Among some 12,000 clones, about 78% were seen once, and the ten largest hold 8% to 9%. Sample acquisition took place from a patient who underwent chemoradiotherapy. The receptors stem from a human donor with HPV-associated anogenital cancer.

This chain joins TRBV7-3 and TRBJ2-1; 10 bases are a match to TRBD2. V lost 6 bases, J lost 5 bases, and 7 bases stayed unmatched. CDR1 and CDR2 from the germline V gene are SGHTA and FQGTGA. The CDR3 loop spans 15 amino acids. The CDR3 reads CASSSSGSRHNEQFF. The CDR3 DNA reads as TGTGCCAGCAGTTCTAGCGGGAGCCGCCACAATGAGCAGTTCTTC.

The V and J genes are TRBV7-6 and TRBJ2-1; D remains unclear. V shed 5 bases and J shed 9 bases, with 17 bases lying between them. This CDR3 comprises 14 residues. CDR1 and CDR2 (germline): SGHVS, FNYEAQ. The CDR3 nucleotides read TGTGCCAGCAGCCACCTAGGTTCGGCCCCTGAGCAGTTCTTC. Protein product: CASSHLGSAPEQFF.

The V and J genes are TRBV10-3 and TRBJ2-1; tentative D call: TRBD1 (5 bases). V was cut by 5 bases and J by 5 bases, with 10 bases left in between. The V gene's germline CDR1 is ENHRY and CDR2 SYGVKD. This CDR3 is 13 amino acids long. This CDR3 is CAISSTGDNEQFF. The CDR3 DNA is TGTGCCATCAGTTCCACAGGTGACAATGAGCAGTTCTTC.

V gene TRBV7-2 combines with J gene TRBJ1-4, with 7 bases that match TRBD1. The CDR3 sequence is 13 residues long. V gave up 6 bases and J gave up 8 bases; unmatched junction bases: 6. Per germline, CDR1 SGHTA and CDR2 FQGNSA. The CDR3 nucleotides are TGTGCCAGCAGTAAGGGGGCTAGGGAAAAACTGTTTTTT. Translating gives CASSKGAREKLFF.

V and J are TRBV28 and TRBJ2-7; D is undetermined. CDR3 length: 16 residues. V lost 4 bases and J 3 bases, leaving 19 bases between the germline ends. CDR1 is MDHEN and CDR2 is SYDVKM in the germline V gene. CDR3: CASSSGSAGRRYEQYF. In DNA, the CDR3 is TGTGCCAGCAGTTCGGGCTCGGCAGGACGCCGCTACGAGCAGTACTTC. Using reference TRBV28 and TRBJ2-7 for the parts outside the CDR3, the full variable domain is DVKVTQSSRYLVKRTGEKVFLECVQDMDHENMFWYRQDPGLGLRLIYFSYDVKMKEKGDIPEGYSVSREKKERFSLILESASTNQTSMYLCASSSGSAGRRYEQYFGPGTRLTVT.